These 29 T cell receptor beta chains share one sample of origin, sequenced in a study of read filtering for tumor transcriptome and immune sequencing. This library used roughly 400 ng RNA and molecular barcoded adaptors spanning alpha/delta and beta/gamma chains. TCRdb passed the reads through MiXCR, listing each CDR3 protein once. This table has about 40,000 distinct CDR3 sequences, roughly 15% appearing once. Specimen: a population of CD138-negative cells sorted from bone marrow. These receptors were obtained from a donor at least 40 years old with multiple myeloma.

This clonotype was observed many times. This chain uses TRBV27 with TRBJ1-1; no reliable D call. The CDR3 totals 13 residues. Trimming shortened V by 5 bases and J by 3 bases, and 10 bases separated the two germline ends. CDR1 and CDR2 from the germline V gene are MNHEY and SMNVEV (reference sequence). CDR3 bases: TGTGCCAGCAGTGAATGGGGAGACACTGAAGCTTTCTTT. It encodes CASSEWGDTEAFF.

This clonotype was detected ten times or more. The rearrangement uses TRBV6-6 and TRBJ2-1; D is possibly TRBD1 (6 bases). The length of the CDR3 is 11 residues. In germline, CDR1 is MNHNY, CDR2 SVGAGI (reference sequence). The V gene lost 8 bases and the J gene lost 7 bases, with 9 bases spanning the gap. CDR3 in DNA: TGTGCCAGCGGACAGCAGAATGAGCAGTTCTTC. Protein sequence: CASGQQNEQFF.

This clonotype was seen at least ten times. CDR3 in DNA: TGTGCCAGTAGTAACCAACCTAACACCGGGGAGCTGTTTTTT. Translation: CASSNQPNTGELFF. The chain recombines TRBV19 with TRBJ2-2, with no clear D. Trimming cost V 4 bases and J 2 bases, with 8 bases left between them. The CDR3 length is 14 residues. CDR1 and CDR2 from the germline V gene are LNHDA and SQIVND (reference sequence).

Comments on this clonotype: A far larger clone differs by one base, so this is likely a read error. This chain connects TRBV6-6 to TRBJ2-7; no definite D call. The V and J ends lost 0 bases and 3 bases respectively, with 12 bases between them. Germline CDR1 MNHNY, CDR2 SVGAGI (reference sequence). This CDR3 has 15 residues. The CDR3 DNA is TGTGCCAGCAGTTACTCGGACGGTCATATCTACGAGCAGTACTTC. Translation gives CASSYSDGHIYEQYF.

The chain uses TRBV20-1 and TRBJ2-1; no clear D. The ends were cut back, 0 bases at V and 0 bases at J, with 9 bases in the middle. Germline V gene data show CDR1 as DFQATT and CDR2 as SNEGSKA (reference sequence). The CDR3 is 15 residues long. CDR3 loop: CSARDPASSYNEQFF. Written as DNA, the CDR3 is TGCAGTGCTAGAGATCCAGCCAGCTCCTACAATGAGCAGTTCTTC.

This clonotype was counted many times. The gene calls are TRBV6-5 and TRBJ2-3, with no clear D. The V gene lost 7 bases and the J gene lost 1 base, with 12 bases spanning the gap. Germline CDR1 and CDR2: MNHEY and SVGAGI. The CDR3 loop spans 14 amino acids. The CDR3 region has the DNA TGTGCCAGCATCCCCGCCGCGGGCACAGATACGCAGTATTTT. Translation: CASIPAAGTDTQYF.

This clonotype was detected ten times or more. The chain links TRBV29-1 to TRBJ2-7; 7 nucleotides match TRBD2. CDR1 and CDR2 (germline): SQVTM, ANQGSEA. The CDR3 has 13 residues. Trimming cost V 4 bases and J 4 bases; bases outside gene matches: 7. This chain's CDR3 is CSVARDGGYEQYF. CDR3 DNA sequence: TGCAGCGTTGCCCGGGACGGGGGGTACGAGCAGTACTTC.

This clonotype was counted a few times. The J gene is TRBJ2-7, the V gene TRBV19; D is perhaps TRBD1 (7 bases). V lost 4 bases and J lost 4, with 17 bases in between. This CDR3 has 15 amino acids. Germline values: CDR1 LNHDA, CDR2 SQIVND (reference sequence). The CDR3 coding sequence is TGTGCCAGTAGTACCGCCGGCCAGGGGGGTTACGAGCAGTACTTC. Translating it yields CASSTAGQGGYEQYF.

This clonotype was seen at least ten times. The chain has TRBV24-1 and TRBJ2-3; 7 bases align to TRBD2. CDR1 and CDR2 from the germline V gene are KGHDR and SFDVKD. V dropped 3 bases and J dropped 2; count of bases not matched to a gene: 4. The CDR3 has 15 amino acids. DNA of the CDR3: TGTGCCACCAGTGATCCTAGCGGACCCACAGATACGCAGTATTTT. This codes for CATSDPSGPTDTQYF.

This chain joins TRBV10-3 and TRBJ1-5; D may be TRBD1 (6 bases). From germline, CDR1 is ENHRY and CDR2 SYGVKD. The CDR3 loop spans 14 amino acids. The V end lost 4 bases, the J end lost 5 bases, and 12 bases lay between the germline ends. For the CDR3, the DNA is TGTGCCATCAGTGGTAGGGGGGTGGATCAGCCCCAGCATTTT. This gives the protein CAISGRGVDQPQHF.

Worth noting for this clonotype: This may stem from a read error, because a much larger clone lies one nucleotide away. This rearrangement joins TRBV28 to TRBJ2-7; no clear D gene. This CDR3 is 14 amino acids long. Per germline, CDR1 MDHEN and CDR2 SYDVKM. V lost 1 base and J 2 bases, leaving 9 bases between the germline ends. The CDR3 spells CASSLFKSPYEQYF. The CDR3, as DNA: TGTGCCAGCAGTTTATTCAAAAGCCCCTACGAGCAGTACTTC.

This clonotype was seen ten or more times. V usage is TRBV20-1 and J usage is TRBJ2-1; TRBD1 matches at 9 bases. The CDR3 runs 14 residues. Trimming cost V 3 bases and J 3 bases; bases outside gene matches: 3. CDR1 and CDR2 from the germline V gene are DFQATT and SNEGSKA (reference sequence). The CDR3 DNA reads TGCAGTGCTAGGGAGACAGGGGGCTACAATGAGCAGTTCTTC. Its protein is CSARETGGYNEQFF.

In its sample, this clonotype was seen many times. The genes are TRBV7-9 and TRBJ1-5, with D unresolved. The CDR3 extends over 15 amino acids. Germline V gene sequence: CDR1 SEHNR, CDR2 FQNEAQ (reference sequence). Trimming stripped 2 bases from V and 0 bases from J, with 8 bases between. In DNA, the CDR3 is TGTGCCAGCAGCTTACCGGGCTCTAGCAATCAGCCCCAGCATTTT. Encoded protein: CASSLPGSSNQPQHF.

The chain recombines TRBV20-1 with TRBJ2-7; D is uncertain. The CDR3 contains 12 residues. Germline V CDR1 and CDR2: DFQATT, SNEGSKA (reference sequence). Trimming stripped 3 bases from V and 5 bases from J, with 11 bases between. CDR3 nucleotide sequence: TGCAGTGCTAGTCTTCGAGACAACGAGCAGTACTTC. The encoded protein is CSASLRDNEQYF.

This clonotype appeared many times. The chain links TRBV7-8 to TRBJ2-3, with 12 bases aligning to TRBD1. The CDR3 loop spans 16 amino acids. Germline V CDR1 and CDR2: SGHVS, FQNEAQ. The V gene end was trimmed by 5 bases and the J gene end by 5 bases; junction bases not matched to a gene: 8. The CDR3 bases are TGTGCCAGCAGCCTCGGGACAGGGGGCAGAGGAGATACGCAGTATTTT. Residues: CASSLGTGGRGDTQYF.

In its sample, this clonotype was seen many times. This chain connects TRBV7-9 to TRBJ2-7, with 10 bases aligning to TRBD1. The CDR3 loop spans 14 amino acids. Germline CDR1 reads SEHNR; CDR2 reads FQNEAQ (reference sequence). Trimming cost V 3 bases and J 6 bases; bases outside gene matches: 5. The CDR3 is CASSFSGTGVEQYF. In nucleotides, the CDR3 is TGTGCCAGCAGCTTTTCCGGGACAGGGGTCGAGCAGTACTTC.

Ten or more counts support this clonotype. V and J are TRBV4-1 and TRBJ2-7; 8 nucleotides align to TRBD2. The CDR3 consists of 16 residues. V gave up 1 base and J gave up 7 bases; unmatched junction bases: 12. Per germline, CDR1 MGHRA and CDR2 YSYEKL. The DNA for the CDR3 is TGCGCCAGCAGCCAAGCAGCGTCGCGGGGGGTTAGGGAGCAGTACTTC. Translated, it gives CASSQAASRGVREQYF.

This clonotype was seen repeatedly, ten times or more. J is TRBJ2-1 and V is TRBV25-1; 7 bases line up with TRBD1. CDR1 MGHDK and CDR2 SYGVNS come from the germline V gene. Losses at the gene ends were 6 bases for V and 8 bases for J; bases not matched to a gene: 7. This CDR3 contains 13 residues. This CDR3 reads CASRGGGLDEQFF. CDR3 in DNA: TGTGCCAGCAGAGGGGGCGGGCTAGATGAGCAGTTCTTC. The full variable domain, its missing parts supplied by reference TRBV25-1 and TRBJ2-1, is EADIYQTPRYLVIGTGKKITLECSQTMGHDKMYWYQQDPGMELHLIHYSYGVNSTEKGDLSSESTVSRIRTEHFPLTLESARPSHTSQYLCASRGGGLDEQFFGPGTRLTVL.

This clonotype occurred many times. V is TRBV15 and J is TRBJ2-7; D is possibly TRBD2 (6 bases). Germline values: CDR1 LNHNV, CDR2 YYDKDF (reference sequence). V was trimmed by 0 bases and J by 1 base, leaving 13 bases between them. The CDR3 runs to 16 residues. CDR3 nucleotides: TGTGCCACCAGCAGAGATGTGGACGGGGGATCCTACGAGCAGTACTTC. Encoded protein: CATSRDVDGGSYEQYF.

This clonotype appeared many times. The chain carries TRBV5-5 and TRBJ2-1, with a possible D match to TRBD1 (7 bases). Trimming cost V 2 bases and J 1 base, with 13 bases left between them. Germline CDR1 and CDR2: SGHKS and YYEKEE (reference sequence). The CDR3 contains 16 residues. The CDR3 region has the DNA TGTGCCAGCAGCTTAGGGGGCGGGGCGTCCTACAATGAGCAGTTCTTC. It encodes CASSLGGGASYNEQFF. The full variable domain, with the rest looked up from reference TRBV5-5 and TRBJ2-1, is DAGVTQSPTHLIKTRGQQVTLRCSPISGHKSVSWYQQVLGQGPQFIFQYYEKEERGRGNFPDRFSARQFPNYSSELNVNALLLGDSALYLCASSLGGGASYNEQFFGPGTRLTVL.

This clonotype has at least ten counts. The CDR3 sequence: CASSDRDRGTYNEQFF. The DNA for the CDR3 is TGTGCCAGCAGTGACCGAGACAGGGGGACCTACAATGAGCAGTTCTTC. The chain combines TRBV2 with TRBJ2-1; TRBD1 agrees at 9 bases. Losses at the gene ends were 3 bases for V and 2 bases for J; bases not matched to a gene: 5. The CDR3 is made up of 16 amino acids. The germline V gene has CDR1 SNHLY and CDR2 FYNNEI.

This clonotype was recorded many times. V is TRBV20-1 and J is TRBJ2-3; 10 nucleotides agree with TRBD1. Germline assignment: CDR1 DFQATT and CDR2 SNEGSKA (reference sequence). With 5 bases clipped from V and 3 bases from J, the junction kept 5 bases outside the gene matches. This CDR3 has 14 residues. In DNA, the CDR3 is TGCAGTGCTGCTCCGGGACAGGGGACAGATACGCAGTATTTT. Residues: CSAAPGQGTDTQYF.

Note on this clonotype: The junction differs from germline at one of its ends, possibly a read error. This chain links TRBV27 with TRBJ2-7, with 11 bases aligning to TRBD2. The CDR3 consists of 19 residues. Germline V lookup: CDR1 MNHEY, CDR2 SMNVEV (reference sequence). For the CDR3, the DNA is TGTGCCAGCAGTTTACGATCCCCTACTAGCGGGAGAAGCTCCTACGCGCAGTACTTC. This encodes CASSLRSPTSGRSSYAQYF.

The sample holds a few counts of this clonotype. A single base is all that separates this from a far larger clone, so a read error is likely. It is likely a read error, because the conserved phenylalanine at the end of the CDR3 is missing. This chain uses TRBV11-3 with TRBJ2-1; D may be TRBD1 (5 bases). The V end lost 4 bases, the J end lost 1 base, and 14 bases lay between the germline ends. CDR3 length: 16 residues. From germline, CDR1 is SGHNT and CDR2 YENEEA. CDR3 sequence (DNA): TGTGCCAGCAGCTCACAGGCCTGGGGTTCCTACAATGAGCAGTTCATC. Its translation: CASSSQAWGSYNEQFI.

CDR3 DNA: TGTGCCAGCTCCCATGTGGGCGGCCGGGAGCAGTACTTC. Translating it yields CASSHVGGREQYF. The rearrangement joins TRBV3-1 to TRBJ2-7; no definite D call. Germline CDR1 is LGHDT and CDR2 is YNNKEL (reference sequence). This CDR3 is 13 amino acids long. V shed 8 bases and J shed 7 bases, with 18 bases lying between them.

This clonotype appeared many times. The gene calls are TRBV4-2 and TRBJ2-2; 7 bases map to TRBD2. Germline CDR1 LGHNA, CDR2 YNFKEQ. V trimming: 1 base; J trimming: 7 bases; junction bases outside the gene matches: 6. The CDR3 loop spans 15 amino acids. The CDR3 reads CASSQGRGFSGELFF. DNA of the CDR3: TGTGCCAGCAGCCAAGGGCGGGGGTTCAGCGGGGAGCTGTTTTTT.

The rearrangement links TRBV10-3 to TRBJ1-6; no reliable D call. V was pared by 5 bases and J by 7 bases, with 12 bases between. The germline gives CDR1 ENHRY, CDR2 SYGVKD. The CDR3 is 14 amino acids. The CDR3 DNA is TGTGCCATCAGTAGGGAGCAGCGGAATTCACCCCTCCACTTT. Encoded protein: CAISREQRNSPLHF.

This clonotype was observed at least ten times. This chain uses TRBV20-1 with TRBJ2-5; 7 bases align to TRBD2. This CDR3 is built from 16 residues. Per germline, CDR1 DFQATT and CDR2 SNEGSKA (reference sequence). Losses at the gene ends were 0 bases for V and 5 bases for J; bases not matched to a gene: 12. This CDR3 is CSARDLAGDAGETQYF. The CDR3 coding sequence is TGCAGTGCTAGAGATCTGGCGGGAGATGCCGGGGAGACCCAGTACTTC.

This clonotype was counted many times. The genes are TRBV2 and TRBJ2-1; 7 nucleotides line up with TRBD1. Germline CDR1 reads SNHLY; CDR2 reads FYNNEI. V trimming: 10 bases; J trimming: 9 bases; junction bases outside the gene matches: 18. The CDR3 has 15 residues. This CDR3 reads CAIWGRDRTLGEQFF. Written as DNA, the CDR3 is TGTGCCATATGGGGCCGGGACAGAACGTTGGGTGAGCAGTTCTTC.